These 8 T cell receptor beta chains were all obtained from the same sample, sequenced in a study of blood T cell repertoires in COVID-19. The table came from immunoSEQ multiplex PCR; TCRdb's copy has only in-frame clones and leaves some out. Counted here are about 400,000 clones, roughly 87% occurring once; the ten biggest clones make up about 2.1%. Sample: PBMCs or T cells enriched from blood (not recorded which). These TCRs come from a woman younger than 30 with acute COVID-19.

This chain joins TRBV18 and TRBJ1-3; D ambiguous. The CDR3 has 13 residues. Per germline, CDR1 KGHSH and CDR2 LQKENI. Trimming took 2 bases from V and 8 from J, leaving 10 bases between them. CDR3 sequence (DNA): TGTGCCAGCTCACCAGCGACCGGGGACACCATATATTTT. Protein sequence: CASSPATGDTIYF.

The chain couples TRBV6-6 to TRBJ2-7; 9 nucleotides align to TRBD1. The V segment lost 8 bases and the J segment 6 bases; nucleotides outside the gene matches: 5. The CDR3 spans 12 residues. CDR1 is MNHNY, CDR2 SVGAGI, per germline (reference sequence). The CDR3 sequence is CASGTGPGEQYF. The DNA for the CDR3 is TGTGCCAGCGGGACAGGGCCGGGCGAGCAGTACTTC.

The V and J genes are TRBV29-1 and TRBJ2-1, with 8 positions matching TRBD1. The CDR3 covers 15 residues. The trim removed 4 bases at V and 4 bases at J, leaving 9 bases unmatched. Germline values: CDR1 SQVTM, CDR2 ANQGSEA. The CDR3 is CSVVSGGRKYNEQFF. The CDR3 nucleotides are TGCAGCGTTGTGTCAGGGGGCAGAAAGTACAATGAGCAGTTCTTC.

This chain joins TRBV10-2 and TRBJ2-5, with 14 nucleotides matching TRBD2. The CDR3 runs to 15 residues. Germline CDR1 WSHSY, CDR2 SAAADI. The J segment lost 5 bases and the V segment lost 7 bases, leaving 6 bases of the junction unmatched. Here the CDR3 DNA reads TGCGCCAGCACCCGGACTAGCGGGGGGTTGGAGACCCAGTACTTC. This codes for CASTRTSGGLETQYF.

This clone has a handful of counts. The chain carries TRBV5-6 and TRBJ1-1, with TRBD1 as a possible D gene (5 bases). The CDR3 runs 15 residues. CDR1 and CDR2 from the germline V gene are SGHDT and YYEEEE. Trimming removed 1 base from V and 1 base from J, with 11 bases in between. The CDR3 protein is CASSLRGKRNTEAFF. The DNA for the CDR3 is TGTGCCAGCAGCTTGAGGGGTAAGAGGAACACTGAAGCTTTCTTT.

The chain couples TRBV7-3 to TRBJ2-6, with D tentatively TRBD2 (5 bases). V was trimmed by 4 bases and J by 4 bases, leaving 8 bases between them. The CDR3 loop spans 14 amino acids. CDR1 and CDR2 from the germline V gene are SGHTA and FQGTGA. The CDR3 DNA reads TGTGCCAGCAGCTCGGACTCCGGGGCCAACGTCCTGACTTTC. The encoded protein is CASSSDSGANVLTF.

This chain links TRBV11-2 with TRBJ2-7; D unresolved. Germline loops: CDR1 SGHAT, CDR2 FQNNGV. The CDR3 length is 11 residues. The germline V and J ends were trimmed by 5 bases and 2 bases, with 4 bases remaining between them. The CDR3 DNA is TGTGCCAGCAGCCTCCCCTACGAGCAGTACTTC. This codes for CASSLPYEQYF.

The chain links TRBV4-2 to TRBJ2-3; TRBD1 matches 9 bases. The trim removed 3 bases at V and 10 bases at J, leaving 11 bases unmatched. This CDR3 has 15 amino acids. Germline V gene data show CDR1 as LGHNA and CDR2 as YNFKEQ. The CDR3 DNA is TGTGCCAGCAGCCACACAGGGGGCAGGGTTGAGCCGCAGTATTTT. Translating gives CASSHTGGRVEPQYF.